These 15 T cell receptor beta chains came from one sample sequenced in a study of cytomegalovirus exposure and HLA in healthy donors. The PCR employed 60 Vbeta primers together with 13 Jbeta primers. Clones were read by immunoSEQ multiplex PCR, and TCRdb kept only the in-frame ones, dropping some. The table for this sample gives 100,000 to 150,000 clones. The sequenced sample was PBMCs. Source of these receptors: a man younger than 30 in good health and CMV-seronegative.

The chain links TRBV20-1 to TRBJ2-1; TRBD2 is a possible D gene (6 bases). Germline V gene lookup returns CDR1 DFQATT and CDR2 SNEGSKA (reference sequence). Trimming stripped 5 bases from V and 8 bases from J, with 10 bases between. CDR3 length equals 11 residues. The CDR3 sequence is CSAGTDYEQFF. The CDR3 nucleotides read TGCAGTGCTGGGACTGATTATGAGCAGTTCTTC.

The rearrangement joins TRBV20-1 to TRBJ2-7, with D perhaps matching TRBD2 (6 bases). Per the germline V gene, CDR1 is DFQATT and CDR2 is SNEGSKA (reference sequence). The CDR3 runs 11 residues. V was shortened by 6 bases and J by 6 bases, with 12 bases between the two germline ends. Here the CDR3 DNA reads TGCAGTGCGGGATCTAGCGCCGAGCAGTACTTC. This translates into CSAGSSAEQYF.

The chain has TRBV28 and TRBJ2-7; 8 nucleotides agree with TRBD2. The germline CDR1 and CDR2 sequences are MDHEN and SYDVKM. The J segment lost 5 bases and the V segment lost 7 bases, leaving 7 bases of the junction unmatched. The CDR3 length is 13 residues. CDR3 protein: CASMSGRSDEQYF. The CDR3 nucleotides read TGTGCCAGCATGAGCGGGAGAAGTGACGAGCAGTACTTC.

The rearrangement links TRBV30 to TRBJ2-7; tentatively, D is TRBD2 (5 bases). Trimming cost V 4 bases and J 5 bases, with 12 bases left between them. There are 12 residues in the CDR3. Germline V CDR1 and CDR2: GTSNPN, SVGIG (reference sequence). The CDR3 region has the DNA TGTGCCTGGAACTTGGTGCGGGACGAGCAGTACTTC. This encodes CAWNLVRDEQYF.

This chain uses TRBV19 with TRBJ1-1; tentatively, D is TRBD1 (5 bases). This CDR3 contains 11 residues. Deletions cut 6 bases from V and 5 bases from J, with 7 bases between. Germline V lookup: CDR1 LNHDA, CDR2 SQIVND (reference sequence). The CDR3 is CASRHRTEAFF. The CDR3 coding sequence is TGTGCCAGTAGACACAGGACTGAAGCTTTCTTT.

A remark on this clone: Mismatch with germline at one junction end may stem from a read error. J is TRBJ1-1 and V is TRBV5-1; 9 bases map to TRBD1. The germline gives CDR1 SGHRS, CDR2 YFSETQ. The length of the CDR3 is 15 residues. CDR3 DNA: TGCGCCAGCAGCTTGGCCCGGACAGGGGACACTGAAGATTTCTTT. Translation: CASSLARTGDTEDFF.

J is TRBJ2-7 and V is TRBV6-5, with TRBD1 matching 10 bases. The germline gives CDR1 MNHEY, CDR2 SVGAGI. V gave up 0 bases and J gave up 5 bases; unmatched junction bases: 7. The CDR3 runs to 16 residues. CDR3 in amino acids: CASSYSRPGQGHEQYF. The CDR3 DNA sequence: TGTGCCAGCAGTTACTCCCGACCGGGACAGGGGCACGAGCAGTACTTC.

The J gene is TRBJ2-6, the V gene TRBV25-1; TRBD1 agrees at 10 bases. V gave up 5 bases and J gave up 3 bases; unmatched junction bases: 7. Germline CDR1 reads MGHDK; CDR2 reads SYGVNS. CDR3 length equals 17 residues. This CDR3 reads CASSPGTGVFGANVLTF. In nucleotides, the CDR3 is TGTGCCAGCAGTCCCGGGACAGGGGTATTTGGGGCCAACGTCCTGACTTTC.

This chain joins TRBV5-1 and TRBJ1-2; D gene unclear. V was pared by 0 bases and J by 6 bases, with 9 bases between. This CDR3 spans 13 amino acids. Germline-derived CDR1 and CDR2 are SGHRS and YFSETQ. CDR3 protein: CASSLGGGDGYTF. The CDR3 DNA is TGCGCCAGCAGCTTGGGCGGCGGAGATGGCTACACCTTC.

The chain links TRBV7-8 to TRBJ2-2; 7 bases line up with TRBD2. CDR1 SGHVS and CDR2 FQNEAQ come from the germline V gene. The V and J ends lost 0 bases and 7 bases, in that order; junction bases with no gene match: 8. The CDR3 is 16 residues long. The CDR3 loop is CASSLAAGEVYGELFF. The CDR3 bases are TGTGCCAGCAGCTTAGCTGCGGGAGAGGTTTACGGGGAGCTGTTTTTT. Filled out from reference TRBV7-8 and TRBJ2-2, the complete variable domain reads GAGVSQSPRYKVAKRGQDVALRCDPISGHVSLFWYQQALGQGPEFLTYFQNEAQLDKSGLPSDRFFAERPEGSVSTLKIQRTQQEDSAVYLCASSLAAGEVYGELFFGEGSRLTVL.

The chain has TRBV6-5 and TRBJ1-2, with a tentative D call TRBD1 (5 bases). V lost 5 bases to trimming and J lost 4 bases, with 11 bases between them. Germline V gene data show CDR1 as MNHEY and CDR2 as SVGAGI. CDR3 length equals 13 residues. CDR3 amino acids: CASSLQEFYGYTF. CDR3 DNA sequence: TGTGCCAGCAGTCTACAGGAGTTCTATGGCTACACCTTC.

CDR3 residues: CASSLAGGLQETQYF. For the CDR3, the DNA is TGCGCCAGCAGCTTAGCGGGGGGGCTGCAAGAGACCCAGTACTTC. The V call is TRBV5-1, the J call TRBJ2-5; 10 bases line up with TRBD2. CDR1 is SGHRS, CDR2 YFSETQ, per germline. The CDR3 extends over 15 amino acids. The junction had 3 bases not matched to a gene; V was cut back by 2 bases and J by 2 bases.

The chain is built from TRBV19 and TRBJ2-5; 8 positions match TRBD2. V gave up 3 bases and J gave up 5 bases; unmatched junction bases: 5. From germline, CDR1 is LNHDA and CDR2 SQIVND (reference sequence). The CDR3 sequence is 14 residues long. CDR3: CASSISGSWETQYF. DNA of the CDR3: TGTGCCAGTAGTATCAGCGGGAGTTGGGAGACCCAGTACTTC.

The rearrangement uses TRBV9 and TRBJ1-1; D is uncertain. Germline CDR1 and CDR2: SGDLS and YYNGEE. This CDR3 contains 14 residues. V was clipped by 0 bases and J by 1 base, with 7 bases between them. The CDR3 reads CASSVVSSNTEAFF. The CDR3 DNA is TGTGCCAGCAGCGTAGTATCTTCGAACACTGAAGCTTTCTTT.

The chain links TRBV9 to TRBJ2-3, with 11 bases matching TRBD2. The CDR3 totals 17 residues. Germline V gives CDR1 SGDLS, CDR2 YYNGEE. V dropped 0 bases and J dropped 0; count of bases not matched to a gene: 3. The CDR3 DNA is TGTGCCAGCAGCGTAGGGTTAGCGGGGGGGAGCACAGATACGCAGTATTTT. It yields the protein CASSVGLAGGSTDTQYF.